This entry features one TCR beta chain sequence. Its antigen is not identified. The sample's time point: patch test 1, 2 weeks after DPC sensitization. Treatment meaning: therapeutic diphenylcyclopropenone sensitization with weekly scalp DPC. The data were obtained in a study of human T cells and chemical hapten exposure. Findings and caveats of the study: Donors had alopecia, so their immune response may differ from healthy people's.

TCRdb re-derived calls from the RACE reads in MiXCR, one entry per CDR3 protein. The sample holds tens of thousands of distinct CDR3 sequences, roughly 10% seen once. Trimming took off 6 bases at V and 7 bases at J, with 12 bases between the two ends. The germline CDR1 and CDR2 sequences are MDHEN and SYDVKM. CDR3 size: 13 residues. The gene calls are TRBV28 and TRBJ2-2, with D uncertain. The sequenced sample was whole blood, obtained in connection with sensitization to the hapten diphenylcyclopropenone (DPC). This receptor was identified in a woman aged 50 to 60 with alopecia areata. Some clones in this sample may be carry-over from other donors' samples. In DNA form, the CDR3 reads TGTGCCAGCAGGGACCCTGTCGGCGGGGAGCTGTTTTTT. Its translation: CASRDPVGGELFF.